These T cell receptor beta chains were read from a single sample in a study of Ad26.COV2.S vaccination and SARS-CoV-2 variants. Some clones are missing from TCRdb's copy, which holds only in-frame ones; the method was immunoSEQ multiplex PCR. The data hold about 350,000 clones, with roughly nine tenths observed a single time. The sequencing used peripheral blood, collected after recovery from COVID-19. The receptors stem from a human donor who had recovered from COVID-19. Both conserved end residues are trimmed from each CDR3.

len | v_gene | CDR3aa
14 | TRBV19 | ASSMGPGRINSPLH
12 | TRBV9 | ASSAVTSGGEQF
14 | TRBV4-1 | ASSQDRAGAPYGYT
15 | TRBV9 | ASSVGGGTASTDTQY
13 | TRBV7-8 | ASSRDRGVNSPLH
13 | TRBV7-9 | ASSLTQGAGQPQH
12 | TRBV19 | ASSSSEDSDTQY
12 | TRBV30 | AWSIRTGGNTIY
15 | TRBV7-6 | ASSLGSGTGGNQPQH
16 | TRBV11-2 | ASSLSAQGWVNNSPLH
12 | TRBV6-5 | ASSYAGEAAEAF
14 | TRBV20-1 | SASKANGGAVQTQY
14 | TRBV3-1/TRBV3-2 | ASSQEDRGFNYGYT
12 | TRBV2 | ASSEGLAKNIQY
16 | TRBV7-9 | ASSPGSGGTPNTGELF
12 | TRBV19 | ASSISGGYGELF
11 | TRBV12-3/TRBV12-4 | ASSLASQETQY
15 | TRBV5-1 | ASSETSGVKHGDTQY
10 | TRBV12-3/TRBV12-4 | ASSFVGYGYT
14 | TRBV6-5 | ASSSCPGACNQPQH
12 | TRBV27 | ASSFRITNYGYT
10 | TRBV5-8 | ASSLALGVLT
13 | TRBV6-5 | ASSYSIQNTGELF
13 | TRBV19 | ASSIVGDADWKLF
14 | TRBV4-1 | ASSQPTGGSGNTIY
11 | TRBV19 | GSSEGVGAEAF
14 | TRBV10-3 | ATGSEQRGLVGEQY
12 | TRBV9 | ASSVEARGDEQF
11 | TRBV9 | ASSVWLNTEAF
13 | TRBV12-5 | ASGFRGRVSDTQY
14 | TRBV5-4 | ASSEGQPSGANVLT
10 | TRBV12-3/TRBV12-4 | ASSSLDWGYT
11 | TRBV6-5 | ASTLNKNTEAF
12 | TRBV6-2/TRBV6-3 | ASSPTNLGQPQH
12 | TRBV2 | ASSLDGANYGYT
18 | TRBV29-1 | SVEIGTLLSARPSTDTQY
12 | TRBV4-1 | ASSQGTAWEPQH
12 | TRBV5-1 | ASSKTGGVYGYT
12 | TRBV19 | ASSGGQGPYEQY